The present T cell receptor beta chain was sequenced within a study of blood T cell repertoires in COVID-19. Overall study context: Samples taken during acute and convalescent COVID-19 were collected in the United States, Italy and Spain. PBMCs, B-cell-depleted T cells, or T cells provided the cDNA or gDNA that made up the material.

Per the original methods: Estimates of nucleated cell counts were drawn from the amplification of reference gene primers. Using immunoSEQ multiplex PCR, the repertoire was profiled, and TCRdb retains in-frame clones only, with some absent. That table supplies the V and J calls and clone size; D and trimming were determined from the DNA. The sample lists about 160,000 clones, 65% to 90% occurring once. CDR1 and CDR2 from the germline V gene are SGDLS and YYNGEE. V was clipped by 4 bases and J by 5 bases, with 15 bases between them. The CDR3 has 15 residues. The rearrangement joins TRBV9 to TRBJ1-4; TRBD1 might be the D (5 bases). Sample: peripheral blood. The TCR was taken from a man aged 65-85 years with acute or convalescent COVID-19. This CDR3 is CASSPGGSFNEKLFF. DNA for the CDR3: TGTGCCAGCAGCCCCGGGGGGTCTTTCAATGAAAAACTGTTTTTT. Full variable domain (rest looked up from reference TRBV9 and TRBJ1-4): DSGVTQTPKHLITATGQRVTLRCSPRSGDLSVYWYQQSLDQGLQFLIQYYNGEERAKGNILERFSAQQFPDLHSELNLSSLELGDSALYFCASSPGGSFNEKLFFGSGTQLSVL.